This T cell receptor beta chain derives from a study of T cells in Graves' hyperthyroidism and ophthalmopathy. Study in general: The authors collected peripheral blood at initial diagnosis, before any treatment.

General study findings and limits: In simple terms, a model built on 13 V-J features told ophthalmopathy apart from stable hyperthyroidism.

V was trimmed by 2 bases and J by 0 bases, leaving 13 bases between them. The CDR3 spans 16 residues. Germline V lookup: CDR1 KGHSH, CDR2 LQKENI. TCR beta CDR3 region amplification was performed from RNA transcripts. When the TCR CDR3 underwent first-round RT-PCR, the HTBI primer set was used. TCRdb processed the multiplex PCR reads anew with MiXCR; each CDR3 protein has one entry. The sample consists of approximately 610,000 distinct CDR3 sequences, about 15% of them appearing once. Note on this clonotype: Its cognate antigen is unknown.

The chain recombines TRBV18 with TRBJ1-1; D uncertain. The sample comprised blood. The sequence came from a woman between 40 and 50 years old with Graves' ophthalmopathy. CDR3 sequence reads: CASSPVRNSMNTEAFF. The CDR3 bases are TGTGCCAGCTCACCAGTGCGGAACTCGATGAACACTGAAGCTTTCTTT.